One and the same sample provided the 28 T cell receptor beta chains below, sequenced in a study of T cells after somatic rescue of genetic block. Clones were sequenced by immunoSEQ multiplex PCR, and TCRdb holds only the in-frame ones, with some missing. The data contain 70,000 or so clones, about 91% of them seen just once; the ten biggest clones take up around 3%. The sample taken for sequencing was peripheral blood mononuclear cells (PBMCs). The receptors originated from a man aged 40-49 years.

The V and J genes are TRBV4-2 and TRBJ2-5, with a possible D match to TRBD1 (6 bases). Trimming shortened V by 3 bases and J by 1 base, and 9 bases separated the two germline ends. Germline CDR1 is LGHNA and CDR2 is YNFKEQ. This CDR3 spans 14 amino acids. The CDR3 loop reads CASSHGQFQETQYF. The CDR3 DNA is TGTGCCAGCAGCCACGGACAGTTCCAAGAGACCCAGTACTTC.

The chain combines TRBV5-6 with TRBJ2-7; D may match TRBD1 or TRBD2 (6 bases each). The V end was cut by 0 bases, the J end by 7 bases, with 14 bases between. The length of the CDR3 is 14 residues. Germline V gene lookup returns CDR1 SGHDT and CDR2 YYEEEE. The CDR3 nucleotides are TGTGCCAGCAGCTTGGGGGGGGCCCCCTGGGAGCAGTACTTC. Translating gives CASSLGGAPWEQYF.

The chain is built from TRBV28 and TRBJ1-6; a weak D match, TRBD1 (5 bases). V was pared by 4 bases and J by 4 bases, with 11 bases between. The germline gives CDR1 MDHEN, CDR2 SYDVKM. This CDR3 comprises 15 residues. For the CDR3, the DNA is TGTGCCAGCAGTTGGGACCAGACTTATAATTCACCCCTCCACTTT. This gives the protein CASSWDQTYNSPLHF.

The sample holds one count of this clone. The rearrangement links TRBV5-1 to TRBJ1-5; no clear D. V lost 0 bases and J 9 bases, leaving 7 bases between the germline ends. The CDR3 spans 12 residues. From germline, CDR1 is SGHRS and CDR2 YFSETQ. The CDR3 region is CASSLGPPPQHF. In DNA, the CDR3 is TGCGCCAGCAGCTTGGGCCCTCCGCCCCAGCATTTT.

CDR3 bases: TGCGCCAGCAGTGAGGACAGGTCCTTATATAATTCACCCCTCCACTTT. This sequence encodes CASSEDRSLYNSPLHF. J is TRBJ1-6 and V is TRBV10-2, with a possible D match to TRBD1 (6 bases). The V gene lost 2 bases and the J gene lost 4 bases, with 12 bases spanning the gap. CDR1 is WSHSY and CDR2 is SAAADI in the germline V gene. The CDR3 runs 16 residues.

The V and J genes are TRBV5-4 and TRBJ1-2; D call uncertain. This CDR3 region has 13 residues. Trimming shortened V by 0 bases and J by 8 bases, and 11 bases separated the two germline ends. Germline loops: CDR1 SGHNT, CDR2 YYREEE (reference sequence). For the CDR3, the DNA is TGTGCCAGCAGCTTGGGCGGTCTAGAGGGCTACACCTTC. This encodes CASSLGGLEGYTF. Full variable domain (missing parts from reference TRBV5-4 and TRBJ1-2): ETGVTQSPTHLIKTRGQQVTLRCSSQSGHNTVSWYQQALGQGPQFIFQYYREEENGRGNFPPRFSGLQFPNYSSELNVNALELDDSALYLCASSLGGLEGYTFGSGTRLTVV.

V usage is TRBV5-6 and J usage is TRBJ2-7; D unclear. The CDR3 loop spans 13 amino acids. Germline values: CDR1 SGHDT, CDR2 YYEEEE. V was shortened by 4 bases and J by 3 bases, with 11 bases between the two germline ends. CDR3 in DNA: TGTGCCAGCAGCAGGGTACAAGACTACGAGCAGTACTTC. Protein sequence: CASSRVQDYEQYF.

This sequence joins TRBV7-8 and TRBJ2-6; 7 bases line up with TRBD2. The CDR3 runs 17 residues. Germline loops: CDR1 SGHVS, CDR2 FQNEAQ. Trimming took 2 bases from V and 1 from J; bases not matched to a gene: 5. The CDR3 bases are TGTGCCAGCAGCTTAAGGGCGGGAGTATCTGGGGCCAACGTCCTGACTTTC. It yields the protein CASSLRAGVSGANVLTF.

The gene calls are TRBV6-5 and TRBJ2-2, with TRBD1 as a possible D gene (6 bases). Per the germline V gene, CDR1 is MNHEY and CDR2 is SVGAGI. Trimming removed 5 bases at V and 7 bases at J, with 14 bases between. The CDR3 covers 14 residues. CDR3 coding DNA: TGTGCCAGCAGTGCTAACAGGGTGGACGGGGAGCTGTTTTTT. It translates to CASSANRVDGELFF.

The CDR3 is CASSSGGAGDYEQYF. CDR3 DNA: TGTGCCAGCAGTTCAGGAGGGGCAGGGGACTACGAGCAGTACTTC. The chain joins TRBV6-5 to TRBJ2-7; D is possibly TRBD1 or TRBD2 (6 bases each). Germline V gene data show CDR1 as MNHEY and CDR2 as SVGAGI. Trimming stripped 4 bases from V and 3 bases from J, with 16 bases between. The CDR3 extends over 15 amino acids.

The chain couples TRBV19 to TRBJ2-2, with D possibly being TRBD1 (5 bases). This CDR3 region has 12 residues. V lost 5 bases to trimming and J lost 8 bases, with 9 bases between them. Germline V gene sequence: CDR1 LNHDA, CDR2 SQIVND (reference sequence). CDR3 region: CASSVNRGELFF. DNA for the CDR3: TGTGCCAGTAGTGTCAACAGGGGGGAGCTGTTTTTT.

The V gene is TRBV19, the J gene TRBJ2-1; TRBD1 matches 7 bases. V lost 4 bases and J lost 5; bases outside the gene matches: 8. Germline V gene lookup returns CDR1 LNHDA and CDR2 SQIVND (reference sequence). The CDR3 is 15 amino acids. CDR3: CASSTSTGSNNEQFF. CDR3 nucleotides: TGTGCCAGTAGTACGTCGACAGGGTCGAACAATGAGCAGTTCTTC.

The J gene is TRBJ2-1, the V gene TRBV4-1, with 8 bases aligning to TRBD2. The junction had 1 base not matched to a gene; V was cut back by 3 bases and J by 0 bases. The CDR3 has 15 amino acids. Germline assignment: CDR1 MGHRA and CDR2 YSYEKL. The CDR3 region has the DNA TGCGCCAGCAGCCATGGACTAGCCTCCTACAATGAGCAGTTCTTC. This codes for CASSHGLASYNEQFF.

The chain links TRBV13 to TRBJ2-2; 11 positions match TRBD1. The V segment lost 5 bases and the J segment 3 bases; nucleotides outside the gene matches: 2. The germline gives CDR1 PRHDT, CDR2 FYEKMQ (reference sequence). The CDR3 has 15 residues. CDR3 in DNA: TGTGCCAGCAGCGGACAGGGGGCGCACACCGGGGAGCTGTTTTTT. Translation gives CASSGQGAHTGELFF. Variable domain in full (rest from reference TRBV13 and TRBJ2-2): AAGVIQSPRHLIKEKRETATLKCYPIPRHDTVYWYQQGPGQDPQFLISFYEKMQSDKGSIPDRFSAQQFSDYHSELNMSSLELGDSALYFCASSGQGAHTGELFFGEGSRLTVL.

The V call is TRBV11-2, the J call TRBJ2-2; 10 positions match TRBD2. Looked up from germline, CDR1 is SGHAT and CDR2 is FQNNGV. V was clipped by 4 bases and J by 1 base; unmatched bases: 6. This CDR3 is built from 17 residues. CDR3 loop: CASSSQLAGLNTGELFF. The CDR3 DNA is TGTGCCAGCAGCTCCCAACTAGCGGGGTTGAACACCGGGGAGCTGTTTTTT.

The chain is built from TRBV9 and TRBJ1-6; D perhaps matches TRBD1 (5 bases). The V gene lost 2 bases and the J gene lost 5 bases, with 8 bases spanning the gap. The CDR3 length is 14 residues. Germline CDR1 is SGDLS and CDR2 is YYNGEE. CDR3 DNA: TGTGCCAGCAGCGTCCTAGGGGATAATTCACCCCTCCACTTT. It specifies CASSVLGDNSPLHF.

The chain employs TRBV2 and TRBJ2-6; D is ambiguous. V lost 6 bases and J 0 bases, leaving 9 bases between the germline ends. The CDR3 length is 15 residues. Germline V gene sequence: CDR1 SNHLY, CDR2 FYNNEI. CDR3 bases: TGTGCCAGCAGCGGACCTAACTCTGGGGCCAACGTCCTGACTTTC. Its protein is CASSGPNSGANVLTF. The full variable domain, completed using reference TRBV2 and TRBJ2-6, is EPEVTQTPSHQVTQMGQEVILRCVPISNHLYFYWYRQILGQKVEFLVSFYNNEISEKSEIFDDQFSVERPDGSNFTLKIRSTKLEDSAMYFCASSGPNSGANVLTFGAGSRLTVL.

The J gene is TRBJ1-2, the V gene TRBV7-2, with D hard to call. Germline CDR1 and CDR2: SGHTA and FQGNSA. Trimming cost V 0 bases and J 7 bases, with 15 bases left between them. CDR3 length equals 15 residues. The CDR3 DNA reads as TGTGCCAGCAGCTTAGCTCTACGGGTGGGGAGTGGCTACACCTTC. This encodes CASSLALRVGSGYTF.

This chain uses TRBV5-4 with TRBJ2-7; D gene unclear. Trimming took 0 bases from V and 1 from J, leaving 5 bases between them. From germline, CDR1 is SGHNT and CDR2 YYREEE (reference sequence). The CDR3 is 13 amino acids. This CDR3 is CASSLGWSYEQYF. CDR3 nucleotide sequence: TGTGCCAGCAGCTTGGGGTGGTCCTACGAGCAGTACTTC.

The J gene is TRBJ2-7, the V gene TRBV5-6; no clear D gene. This CDR3 region has 13 residues. The germline V gene encodes CDR1 SGHDT and CDR2 YYEEEE. V was clipped by 0 bases and J by 3 bases, with 7 bases between them. The CDR3 DNA sequence: TGTGCCAGCAGCTTGGGACCAAACTACGAGCAGTACTTC. This codes for CASSLGPNYEQYF.

For the CDR3, the DNA is TGTGCCTGGAGTGTCTTTGGGGGGGCGCGGGATCAGCCCCAGCATTTT. It translates to CAWSVFGGARDQPQHF. The gene calls are TRBV30 and TRBJ1-5; a weak D match, TRBD1 (6 bases). Germline V gives CDR1 GTSNPN, CDR2 SVGIG (reference sequence). The CDR3 extends over 16 amino acids. The V end lost 0 bases, the J end lost 5 bases, and 17 bases lay between the germline ends.

J is TRBJ1-2 and V is TRBV4-2; 8 bases fit TRBD1. The CDR3 runs to 16 residues. Trimming at V came to 1 base and at J to 8 bases, leaving 12 bases not matched to a gene. Germline CDR1 LGHNA, CDR2 YNFKEQ. CDR3 DNA sequence: TGTGCCAGCAGCCAAGTGGGCTCTCAGGGGGCGGGCGGCTACACCTTC. It yields the protein CASSQVGSQGAGGYTF.

The rearrangement uses TRBV6-1 and TRBJ2-1; 8 positions match TRBD2. V shed 6 bases, J shed 4 bases, and the junction held 5 bases outside the gene matches. Germline V gene data show CDR1 as MNHNS and CDR2 as SASEGT. The CDR3 loop spans 14 amino acids. The CDR3 loop reads CASRDSGTYNEQFF. For the CDR3, the DNA is TGTGCCAGCAGGGATAGCGGGACTTACAATGAGCAGTTCTTC.

The chain has TRBV7-8 and TRBJ1-3; D unresolved. Germline V lookup: CDR1 SGHVS, CDR2 FQNEAQ. This CDR3 comprises 16 residues. Trimming pared 5 bases from V and 0 bases from J, leaving 14 bases between. The CDR3 protein is CASSETGWSSGNTIYF. CDR3 DNA: TGTGCCAGCAGCGAAACCGGATGGAGCTCTGGAAACACCATATATTTT.

The CDR3 coding sequence is TGTGCCTGGAGTGGGGCAGGGAGGGGCGAAAAACTGTTTTTT. This translates into CAWSGAGRGEKLFF. V usage is TRBV30 and J usage is TRBJ1-4, with D perhaps matching TRBD1 (5 bases). The V gene's germline CDR1 is GTSNPN and CDR2 SVGIG (reference sequence). There are 14 residues in the CDR3. Trimming shortened V by 1 base and J by 8 bases, and 14 bases separated the two germline ends.

V usage is TRBV19 and J usage is TRBJ2-1; D gene uncertain. The V gene's germline CDR1 is LNHDA and CDR2 SQIVND (reference sequence). The CDR3 is made up of 12 amino acids. Trimming pared 5 bases from V and 11 bases from J, leaving 13 bases between. The DNA for the CDR3 is TGTGCCAGTAGTTTCGACACGGCTCAGCAGTTCTTC. Protein sequence: CASSFDTAQQFF. The variable domain in full, completed from reference TRBV19 and TRBJ2-1, reads DGGITQSPKYLFRKEGQNVTLSCEQNLNHDAMYWYRQDPGQGLRLIYYSQIVNDFQKGDIAEGYSVSREKKESFPLTVTSAQKNPTAFYLCASSFDTAQQFFGPGTRLTVL.

The V call is TRBV18, the J call TRBJ2-7; tentative D call: TRBD2 (5 bases). V lost 6 bases to trimming and J lost 3 bases, with 12 bases between them. There are 13 residues in the CDR3. Germline CDR1 and CDR2: KGHSH and LQKENI. The DNA for the CDR3 is TGTGCCAGCTCGTCGGACTCTTACTACGAGCAGTACTTC. It is translated as CASSSDSYYEQYF.

This clone came up once. The chain couples TRBV14 to TRBJ1-1, with a possible D match to TRBD1 (5 bases). Per germline, CDR1 SGHDN and CDR2 FVKESK. Deletions cut 0 bases from V and 6 bases from J, with 11 bases between. This CDR3 has 14 residues. CDR3 DNA: TGTGCCAGCAGCCAAGATACCCGGGGGGCTGAAGCTTTCTTT. Translation: CASSQDTRGAEAFF.